The 10 T cell receptor beta chains below all came from one sample that was sequenced in a study of T cell clusters in autoimmune cytopenias. Tens of thousands of genome equivalents of blood DNA were amplified for TRB. One tube held mixed TRB-A and TRB-B primer pools for touch-down PCR. Following a re-call of the multiplex PCR reads, TCRdb has one entry per CDR3 protein and lacks DNA. The clone table shows some 15,000 distinct CDR3 sequences, with the ten largest holding roughly 2.3%. Sequenced input: peripheral blood. The receptors originated from a human donor with an autoimmune cytopenia or autoimmune hepatitis (not recorded which).

Judged by frequency, this clonotype is medium-sized (0.01 to 0.1%). The V gene is TRBV12-3 or TRBV12-4, the J gene TRBJ2-2; absent DNA, TCRdb's TRBD1 call cannot be checked. CDR3 size: 14 residues. CDR3 region: CASSLEGYTGELFF.

This clonotype is deemed medium-sized by its frequency. V gene TRBV29-1 combines with J gene TRBJ2-3; lacking DNA, the TRBD2 call made by TCRdb goes unchecked. This CDR3 comprises 13 residues. Germline assignment: CDR1 SQVTM and CDR2 ANQGSEA. CDR3 in amino acids: CSVGLAGIDTQYF.

V usage is TRBV6-5 and J usage is TRBJ2-1; without DNA, the TCRdb call of TRBD1 cannot be checked. The CDR3 spans 13 residues. In germline, CDR1 is MNHEY, CDR2 SVGAGI. The CDR3 region is CASRPGSYNEQFF.

The chain uses TRBV19 and TRBJ1-1; TCRdb's assignment of TRBD1 cannot be checked, as there is no DNA. Germline V gene data show CDR1 as LNHDA and CDR2 as SQIVND (reference sequence). This CDR3 has 15 residues. The CDR3 region is CATGDRGGSSTEAFF.

V usage is TRBV11-2 and J usage is TRBJ1-4. The length of the CDR3 is 13 residues. Germline CDR1 SGHAT, CDR2 FQNNGV. CDR3 sequence: CASSSLSGEKLFF.

The rearrangement links TRBV6-5 to TRBJ2-7. The germline CDR1 and CDR2 sequences are MNHEY and SVGAGI. CDR3 size: 11 residues. CDR3 in amino acids: CASSATYEQYF.

The genes are TRBV6-5 and TRBJ1-1; TCRdb outputs TRBD1, but without DNA this stays unchecked. Germline V gene lookup returns CDR1 MNHEY and CDR2 SVGAGI. The CDR3 loop spans 14 amino acids. Here the CDR3 reads CASTTGAGNTEAFF.

This chain connects TRBV6-1 to TRBJ2-3; the D call of TRBD2 rests on TCRdb alone, since no DNA is present to check it. The CDR3 extends over 17 amino acids. Germline loops: CDR1 MNHNS, CDR2 SASEGT. The CDR3 sequence: CASSERASGSFTDTQYF.

Frequency places this clonotype as medium-sized (0.01 to 0.1%). J is TRBJ2-1 and V is TRBV19; as DNA is missing, the TRBD2 call by TCRdb cannot be tested. The germline V gene encodes CDR1 LNHDA and CDR2 SQIVND (reference sequence). The CDR3 has 15 residues. CDR3 protein: CASRPLAGGENEQFF.

By frequency, this clonotype is medium-sized. This chain uses TRBV18 with TRBJ2-2. The V gene's germline CDR1 is KGHSH and CDR2 LQKENI. The CDR3 runs to 14 residues. This chain's CDR3 is CASSPPGKAGELFF.